The 25 T cell receptor beta chains presented below share a single source sample, sequenced in a study of cytomegalovirus exposure and HLA in healthy donors. Primers included in the PCR were 60 Vbeta and 13 Jbeta primers. Some clones are missing from TCRdb's copy, which holds only in-frame ones; the method was immunoSEQ multiplex PCR. The sample spans about 210,000 clones; the ten largest clones claim 0.75% to 1%. Sequences were obtained from PBMCs. The source is a woman aged 25 to 39 in good health and CMV-seropositive.

The J gene is TRBJ1-2, the V gene TRBV2, with D tentatively TRBD1 (5 bases). Germline-derived CDR1 and CDR2 are SNHLY and FYNNEI. The V end was cut by 8 bases, the J end by 10 bases, with 14 bases between. The CDR3 spans 11 residues. CDR3 region: CASGVGEDYTF. CDR3 nucleotides: TGTGCCAGCGGGGTAGGGGAGGACTACACCTTC.

CDR3 nucleotides: TGCGCCAGCAGCCAAGTACAGGACAGGGGGTCAGGTCTTCGCGAGCAGTACTTC. Translating gives CASSQVQDRGSGLREQYF. The chain has TRBV4-1 and TRBJ2-7, with 10 bases aligning to TRBD1. Germline loops: CDR1 MGHRA, CDR2 YSYEKL. V was clipped by 1 base and J by 6 bases; unmatched bases: 15. This CDR3 spans 18 amino acids.

The rearrangement uses TRBV7-9 and TRBJ2-3, with TRBD2 matching 11 bases. CDR1 SEHNR and CDR2 FQNEAQ come from the germline V gene (reference sequence). V gave up 8 bases and J gave up 2 bases; unmatched junction bases: 3. This CDR3 is 14 amino acids long. The CDR3 protein is CASLAGGHTDTQYF. CDR3 DNA: TGTGCCAGCCTAGCGGGGGGTCACACAGATACGCAGTATTTT. The variable domain in full, with the rest retrieved from reference TRBV7-9 and TRBJ2-3, is DTGVSQNPRHKITKRGQNVTFRCDPISEHNRLYWYRQTLGQGPEFLTYFQNEAQLEKSRLLSDRFSAERPKGSFSTLEIQRTEQGDSAMYLCASLAGGHTDTQYFGPGTRLTVL.

This chain uses TRBV9 with TRBJ1-2; 7 nucleotides match TRBD1. Germline loops: CDR1 SGDLS, CDR2 YYNGEE. The CDR3 runs to 13 residues. Germline trimming cut 2 bases from V and 4 bases from J; bases unmatched to any gene: 2. CDR3 amino acids: CASSVRDSYGYTF. The CDR3, as DNA: TGTGCCAGCAGCGTCCGGGACAGCTATGGCTACACCTTC. Filled out from reference TRBV9 and TRBJ1-2, the complete variable domain reads DSGVTQTPKHLITATGQRVTLRCSPRSGDLSVYWYQQSLDQGLQFLIQYYNGEERAKGNILERFSAQQFPDLHSELNLSSLELGDSALYFCASSVRDSYGYTFGSGTRLTVV.

This chain links TRBV7-7 with TRBJ2-6; D uncertain. The CDR3 contains 15 residues. Germline V gene sequence: CDR1 SSHAT, CDR2 FNYEAQ (reference sequence). V lost 1 base, J lost 0 bases, and 4 bases lay in between. The CDR3 DNA follows: TGTGCCAGCAGCTTAGGTCACTCTGGGGCCAACGTCCTGACTTTC. Residues: CASSLGHSGANVLTF.

This chain uses TRBV12-2 with TRBJ1-2; TRBD1, the D gene given by the table, was not confirmed from the DNA. TRBV12-2 corresponds to a pseudogene. This CDR3 has 19 residues. The CDR3 DNA is TGTGCAAGTCGCGGGACAGGGACATTTCCTACCAGGGGAATCTATGGCTACACCTTC. It translates to CASRGTGTFPTRGIYGYTF.

This chain uses TRBV2 with TRBJ2-7; 7 bases agree with TRBD1. The CDR3 has 13 amino acids. V gave up 6 bases and J gave up 2 bases; unmatched junction bases: 4. The germline V gene encodes CDR1 SNHLY and CDR2 FYNNEI. The CDR3 sequence: CASRGDSAYEQYF. DNA for the CDR3: TGTGCCAGCAGGGGGGACAGCGCCTACGAGCAGTACTTC.

The gene calls are TRBV19 and TRBJ2-1; 11 nucleotides line up with TRBD2. Germline V lookup: CDR1 LNHDA, CDR2 SQIVND (reference sequence). J was trimmed by 4 bases and V by 2 bases; bases with no gene match: 4. This CDR3 has 16 residues. DNA of the CDR3: TGTGCCAGTAGTATACTGCTAGCGGGGGGATACAATGAGCAGTTCTTC. It yields the protein CASSILLAGGYNEQFF.

The genes are TRBV18 and TRBJ2-1; maybe TRBD1 (6 bases). Trimming pared 4 bases from V and 13 bases from J, leaving 14 bases between. The CDR3 loop spans 12 amino acids. Germline CDR1 and CDR2: KGHSH and LQKENI. Written as DNA, the CDR3 is TGTGCCAGCTCACTTACACAGGGAAAACAGTTCTTC. This sequence encodes CASSLTQGKQFF.

The chain carries TRBV30 and TRBJ1-3; D call uncertain. The CDR3 has 16 residues. Between the trimmed V and J ends, which lost 0 bases and 0 bases, there was a span of 12 bases. CDR1 GTSNPN and CDR2 SVGIG come from the germline V gene (reference sequence). The CDR3 loop is CAWSVLSGSSGNTIYF. In nucleotides, the CDR3 is TGTGCCTGGAGTGTACTTAGCGGGAGCTCTGGAAACACCATATATTTT.

The chain couples TRBV5-1 to TRBJ2-2; the match to TRBD2 covers 8 bases. The CDR3 is 18 residues long. Germline CDR1 and CDR2: SGHRS and YFSETQ. With V trimmed by 6 bases and J by 5 bases, 18 bases remained unmatched. The CDR3 loop is CASTPYPFREGPTGELFF. The CDR3 DNA is TGCGCCAGCACCCCGTACCCCTTCCGGGAGGGGCCAACCGGGGAGCTGTTTTTT.

V usage is TRBV14 and J usage is TRBJ2-1; tentative D call: TRBD2 (7 bases). CDR3 size: 13 residues. Trimming pared 2 bases from V and 9 bases from J, leaving 11 bases between. CDR1 SGHDN and CDR2 FVKESK come from the germline V gene. The CDR3 protein is CASSQLGGPEQFF. The DNA for the CDR3 is TGTGCCAGCAGCCAACTGGGGGGGCCTGAGCAGTTCTTC.

The CDR3 region has the DNA TGTGCCAGTAGTAGATCTAAATCAGGGAAAGGGGATGAAAAACTGTTTTTT. Translated, it gives CASSRSKSGKGDEKLFF. The chain uses TRBV19 and TRBJ1-4; D possibly corresponds to TRBD1 (5 bases). The germline V and J ends were trimmed by 4 bases and 6 bases, with 21 bases remaining between them. Germline V CDR1 and CDR2: LNHDA, SQIVND (reference sequence). CDR3 length equals 17 residues.

In the case of this clone: Other DNA sequences in the same sample also yield this CDR3. The chain is built from TRBV10-3 and TRBJ1-1; 8 bases are shared with TRBD1. Trimming removed 7 bases from V and 6 bases from J; junction bases left unmatched: 10. Germline-derived CDR1 and CDR2 are ENHRY and SYGVKD. The CDR3 totals 14 residues. The CDR3 here is CAIKEAQQGAEAFF. DNA of the CDR3: TGTGCCATCAAGGAGGCCCAACAGGGGGCTGAAGCTTTCTTT.

This chain links TRBV6-1 with TRBJ2-6, with TRBD1 identical over 8 bases. The V and J ends lost 2 bases and 0 bases, in that order; junction bases with no gene match: 6. CDR3 length: 18 amino acids. CDR1 and CDR2 (germline): MNHNS, SASEGT. The CDR3 loop reads CASSELGQGISGANVLTF. CDR3 nucleotide sequence: TGTGCCAGCAGTGAACTAGGACAGGGAATCTCTGGGGCCAACGTCCTGACTTTC.

The V call is TRBV27, the J call TRBJ2-5; 12 bases agree with TRBD2. The CDR3 is 19 residues long. The germline V gene has CDR1 MNHEY and CDR2 SMNVEV (reference sequence). J gave up 6 bases and V 5 bases, and 19 bases lay outside the gene matches. The CDR3 loop is CASSAHTLAGGLRGQTQYF. DNA of the CDR3: TGTGCCAGCAGTGCCCACACACTAGCGGGAGGCCTTCGTGGGCAGACCCAGTACTTC.

The V gene is TRBV7-8, the J gene TRBJ1-5; 8 bases fit TRBD1. The CDR3 totals 14 residues. V lost 5 bases and J lost 5; bases outside the gene matches: 5. The germline V gene has CDR1 SGHVS and CDR2 FQNEAQ. CDR3 sequence reads: CASSIDRGYQPQHF. DNA of the CDR3: TGTGCCAGCAGCATAGACAGGGGTTATCAGCCCCAGCATTTT.

The rearrangement joins TRBV11-2 to TRBJ2-3, with 7 nucleotides matching TRBD1. The CDR3 is 14 amino acids. The ends lost 5 bases at V and 6 bases at J; junction bases unmatched: 8. The germline gives CDR1 SGHAT, CDR2 FQNNGV. This CDR3 is CASSTTGHWDTQYF. CDR3 nucleotides: TGTGCCAGCAGCACGACAGGGCACTGGGATACGCAGTATTTT.

CDR3 DNA sequence: TGTGCCAGCAGTGTGTACGGGGAAAACACTGAAGCTTTCTTT. Protein sequence: CASSVYGENTEAFF. This chain joins TRBV2 and TRBJ1-1; D gene unclear. This CDR3 spans 14 amino acids. Trimming left V 4 bases short and J 2 bases short, with 11 bases between. The germline CDR1 and CDR2 sequences are SNHLY and FYNNEI.

The chain is built from TRBV5-1 and TRBJ2-5, with D unclear. Germline loops: CDR1 SGHRS, CDR2 YFSETQ. This CDR3 is 13 amino acids long. The V end was cut by 4 bases, the J end by 4 bases, with 11 bases between. CDR3 in DNA: TGCGCCAGCAGCGAGGCACTTAGAGAGACCCAGTACTTC. It codes for CASSEALRETQYF.

This chain links TRBV27 with TRBJ1-2; tentative D call: TRBD1 (5 bases). There are 15 residues in the CDR3. V gave up 5 bases and J gave up 4 bases, with 17 bases separating them. The germline V gene has CDR1 MNHEY and CDR2 SMNVEV (reference sequence). CDR3 residues: CASSPTRTLSYGYTF. CDR3 nucleotides: TGTGCCAGCAGTCCAACCCGGACACTTAGCTATGGCTACACCTTC.

The gene calls are TRBV7-2 and TRBJ2-7, with D possibly being TRBD2 (6 bases). The CDR3 is 14 amino acids. V was clipped by 3 bases and J by 3 bases, with 12 bases between them. Germline V CDR1 and CDR2: SGHTA, FQGNSA. In nucleotides, the CDR3 is TGTGCCAGCAGCTTGGGAGTCGGGGGCTACGAGCAGTACTTC. Its translation: CASSLGVGGYEQYF.

Remarks on this clone: A junction boundary mismatches the germline segment, possibly from a read error. The V call is TRBV5-8, the J call TRBJ2-7, with no clear D. Germline CDR1 SGHTS, CDR2 YDEGEE. The length of the CDR3 is 14 residues. In nucleotides, the CDR3 is TGTGCCAGCAGCTTGGGGCGGAGATCCTGCGAGCAGTACTTC. Amino acids: CASSLGRRSCEQYF.

V gene TRBV7-9 combines with J gene TRBJ2-7, with 10 bases lining up with TRBD1. This CDR3 region has 15 residues. Per germline, CDR1 SEHNR and CDR2 FQNEAQ (reference sequence). V trimming: 5 bases; J trimming: 5 bases; junction bases outside the gene matches: 9. This CDR3 is CASSTLGTGDHEQYF. The CDR3 region has the DNA TGTGCCAGCAGCACACTAGGGACAGGGGACCACGAGCAGTACTTC.

The J gene is TRBJ2-7, the V gene TRBV7-9; 7 nucleotides agree with TRBD1. V trimming: 5 bases; J trimming: 6 bases; junction bases outside the gene matches: 13. Germline lookup yields CDR1 SEHNR and CDR2 FQNEAQ (reference sequence). The length of the CDR3 is 15 residues. The CDR3 DNA reads TGTGCCAGCAGCCCAATGGGAAGGGGGCCTTCCGAGCAGTACTTC. Translating it yields CASSPMGRGPSEQYF.